This T cell receptor beta chain stems from a study of T cells in Graves' hyperthyroidism and ophthalmopathy. Using RNA transcripts as the source, TCR beta CDR3 regions were amplified. Researchers ran a first-round RT-PCR on the TCR CDR3 using the HTBI primer set. TCRdb ran MiXCR on the multiplex PCR reads and lists one entry per CDR3 protein. This table has around 660,000 distinct CDR3 sequences, 45% appearing once. Overall study findings and caveats: In blood, most of the thyroid clonotypes expanded above 0.001 were also present. Ophthalmopathy was predicted by the model a median of 6.5 months ahead of onset.

Worth noting for this clonotype: Its target is not known.

Uncontrolled infection, other autoimmune disease, pregnancy or lactation excluded patients. Diagnostic assessment was based on clinical symptoms, serum thyroxine and TRAb, thyroid ultrasound and orbital computed tomography. V dropped 6 bases and J dropped 3 bases, with 17 bases sitting between them. Per the germline V gene, CDR1 is MNHNS and CDR2 is SASEGT. The CDR3 has 15 residues. This sequence was found in an adult man with Graves' disease, either hyperthyroidism or ophthalmopathy (not recorded which). J is TRBJ1-2 and V is TRBV6-1; D might be TRBD1 (5 bases). Sequencing was done on a sample of peripheral blood or thyroid tissue (not recorded which). The CDR3 coding sequence is TGTGCCAGCAGGACGTCAGGGAGCCCCCACTATGGCTACACCTTC. It encodes CASRTSGSPHYGYTF.